This entry lists 13 T cell receptor beta chains sequenced from one sample in a study of T cell responses to AZD1222 COVID-19 vaccine. The data were produced by immunoSEQ multiplex PCR, yet TCRdb's version contains in-frame clones alone and is incomplete. The profile shows 35,000 to 45,000 clones, around 81% of them singletons. The sequences come from peripheral blood, collected on day 0 of AZD1222 vaccination. The receptors come from an adult in good health.

The chain joins TRBV24-1 to TRBJ2-1; tentatively, D is TRBD1 (6 bases). CDR3 length: 14 residues. In germline, CDR1 is KGHDR, CDR2 SFDVKD. The V gene lost 4 bases and the J gene lost 10 bases, with 16 bases spanning the gap. The CDR3: CATSDQTGIREQFF. In DNA, the CDR3 is TGTGCCACCAGTGACCAAACAGGGATCCGAGAGCAGTTCTTC.

The chain uses TRBV5-6 and TRBJ1-5; TRBD1 aligns across 9 bases. Germline V gene sequence: CDR1 SGHDT, CDR2 YYEEEE. The CDR3 loop spans 16 amino acids. V shed 0 bases, J shed 3 bases, and the junction held 4 bases outside the gene matches. CDR3 amino acids: CASSLAGTGNNQPQHF. In DNA form, the CDR3 reads TGTGCCAGCAGCTTGGCCGGGACAGGGAACAATCAGCCCCAGCATTTT.

The chain carries TRBV28 and TRBJ2-5; 9 bases are shared with TRBD2. After removal of 5 bases from V and 5 bases from J, the junction contained 3 bases not matched to a gene. The germline V gene has CDR1 MDHEN and CDR2 SYDVKM. The CDR3 sequence is 13 residues long. CDR3: CASSGGGAETQYF. The CDR3 DNA follows: TGTGCCAGCAGTGGCGGGGGGGCGGAGACCCAGTACTTC.

The chain uses TRBV11-2 and TRBJ2-3; D is ambiguous. Germline lookup yields CDR1 SGHAT and CDR2 FQNNGV. The CDR3 has 13 amino acids. Trimming left V 4 bases short and J 3 bases short, with 8 bases between. The CDR3 DNA is TGTGCCAGCAGCTCAGCAGTGACAGATACGCAGTATTTT. This codes for CASSSAVTDTQYF.

The chain is built from TRBV2 and TRBJ1-1; D unclear. V was pared by 4 bases and J by 8 bases, with 17 bases between. CDR3 length equals 14 residues. Germline V gene data show CDR1 as SNHLY and CDR2 as FYNNEI. Here the CDR3 DNA reads TGTGCCAGCAGTGCGACCCTTTTGGCCGTAGAAGCTTTCTTT. Translating it yields CASSATLLAVEAFF. Complete variable domain (other parts from reference TRBV2 and TRBJ1-1): EPEVTQTPSHQVTQMGQEVILRCVPISNHLYFYWYRQILGQKVEFLVSFYNNEISEKSEIFDDQFSVERPDGSNFTLKIRSTKLEDSAMYFCASSATLLAVEAFFGQGTRLTVV.

Written as DNA, the CDR3 is TGTGCCAGCAGCCCTCACCCCAGCGGGAGGGGTGAGCAGTTCTTC. This encodes CASSPHPSGRGEQFF. The V gene is TRBV7-2, the J gene TRBJ2-1; 10 bases map to TRBD2. The CDR3 consists of 15 residues. Looked up from germline, CDR1 is SGHTA and CDR2 is FQGNSA. The V segment lost 5 bases and the J segment 9 bases; nucleotides outside the gene matches: 10.

This chain uses TRBV6-1 with TRBJ1-2; D is uncertain. This CDR3 is 14 amino acids long. Germline assignment: CDR1 MNHNS and CDR2 SASEGT. Trimming took off 1 base at V and 4 bases at J, with 10 bases between the two ends. CDR3 DNA sequence: TGTGCCAGCAGTGAAGTGATTGGTGGCTATGGCTACACCTTC. Its translation: CASSEVIGGYGYTF.

V gene TRBV6-5 combines with J gene TRBJ1-5, with D uncertain. From germline, CDR1 is MNHEY and CDR2 SVGAGI. The V end lost 11 bases, the J end lost 9 bases, and 20 bases lay between the germline ends. This CDR3 is 13 amino acids long. This chain's CDR3 is CAASPGPMGPQHF. The CDR3 DNA sequence: TGTGCCGCCAGTCCCGGGCCCATGGGGCCCCAGCATTTT.

The V call is TRBV6-2 or TRBV6-3, the J call TRBJ1-1, with D unresolved. The CDR3 has 16 amino acids. Germline lookup yields CDR1 MNHEY and CDR2 SVGEGT. Trimming pared 5 bases from V and 0 bases from J, leaving 16 bases between. The CDR3 sequence is CASSLVVVWLNTEAFF. The CDR3 coding sequence is TGTGCCAGCAGTCTTGTTGTGGTGTGGTTGAACACTGAAGCTTTCTTT.

The rearrangement uses TRBV19 and TRBJ2-2; the match to TRBD1 covers 9 bases. The CDR3 extends over 14 amino acids. V lost 7 bases to trimming and J lost 5 bases; unmatched junction nucleotides: 5. Germline CDR1 reads LNHDA; CDR2 reads SQIVND (reference sequence). The CDR3 nucleotides read TGTGCCAGTACCAACAGGGGGCGAACCGGGGAGCTGTTTTTT. This gives the protein CASTNRGRTGELFF.

V is TRBV7-8 and J is TRBJ2-2; 8 bases match TRBD1. The V gene's germline CDR1 is SGHVS and CDR2 FQNEAQ. The CDR3 contains 15 residues. V was pared by 4 bases and J by 4 bases, with 5 bases of the junction left unmatched. The CDR3, as DNA: TGTGCCAGCAGCTCGACAGGGGCGAGCACCGGGGAGCTGTTTTTT. Residues: CASSSTGASTGELFF.

The gene calls are TRBV4-2 and TRBJ1-4; the D gene is possibly TRBD1 (5 bases). The V end lost 0 bases, the J end lost 4 bases, and 15 bases lay between the germline ends. The germline gives CDR1 LGHNA, CDR2 YNFKEQ. This CDR3 contains 17 residues. This chain's CDR3 is CASSQEFRQGGNEKLFF. The CDR3 nucleotides read TGTGCCAGCAGCCAAGAGTTTCGGCAGGGAGGTAATGAAAAACTGTTTTTT.

This clone has a handful of counts. The genes are TRBV29-1 and TRBJ1-1, with D maybe TRBD1 (6 bases). This CDR3 is built from 11 residues. The V and J ends lost 6 bases and 5 bases respectively, with 10 bases between them. CDR1 SQVTM and CDR2 ANQGSEA come from the germline V gene. CDR3 DNA sequence: TGCAGCGTCTTCAGGGGAACTGAAGCTTTCTTT. Its protein product is CSVFRGTEAFF. Filled out from reference TRBV29-1 and TRBJ1-1, the complete variable domain reads SAVISQKPSRDICQRGTSLTIQCQVDSQVTMMFWYRQQPGQSLTLIATANQGSEATYESGFVIDKFPISRPNLTFSTLTVSNMSPEDSSIYLCSVFRGTEAFFGQGTRLTVV.